A selection of T cell receptor beta chains follows, all from one sample in a study of Ad26.COV2.S vaccination and SARS-CoV-2 variants. TCRdb's copy holds only in-frame clones and misses some; the assay was immunoSEQ multiplex PCR. The sample consists of about 440,000 clones, 90% of them appearing once. Source: peripheral blood, taken in a trial of Ad26.COV2.S vaccine versus placebo. The receptors were gathered from a person between 18 and 65 years old who received the Ad26.COV2.S COVID-19 vaccine or a placebo. The CDR3 runs from the conserved cysteine through the conserved F or W. The D gene is left open where the match is weak. For some rows the clone size is stated as once, few or many, or as a class when expanded; others skip it.

V: TRBV15; D: .; J: TRBJ2-7; size: .; DNA: TGTGCCACCAGCCGACGGGGGACACACTCCTACGAGCAGTACTTC; CDR3: CATSRRGTHSYEQYF
V: TRBV6-5; D: .; J: TRBJ2-1; size: .; DNA: TGTGCCAGCACTGTAGGGACCTACAATGAGCAGTTCTTC; CDR3: CASTVGTYNEQFF
V: TRBV7-9; D: .; J: TRBJ1-3; size: .; DNA: TGTGCCAGCACCCCCACGGCTCCTGGAAACACCATATATTTT; CDR3: CASTPTAPGNTIYF
V: TRBV27; D: .; J: TRBJ1-1; size: .; DNA: TGTGCCAGCACCAGGACCTCCTTGAACACTGAAGCTTTCTTT; CDR3: CASTRTSLNTEAFF
V: TRBV4-3; D: .; J: TRBJ2-3; size: few; DNA: TGCGCCAGCAGCCAAGAGGGACGAACGGGAGATACGCAGTATTTT; CDR3: CASSQEGRTGDTQYF
V: TRBV9; D: .; J: TRBJ1-1; size: .; DNA: TGTGCCAGCAGCGTATTGTGGCGGAGTGAAGCTTTCTTT; CDR3: CASSVLWRSEAFF
V: TRBV4-3; D: TRBD2; J: TRBJ2-7; size: .; DNA: TGCGCCAGCAGCCCGGGACTAGCGGGAGTGGGCGAGCAGTACTTC; CDR3: CASSPGLAGVGEQYF
V: TRBV13; D: .; J: TRBJ2-7; size: .; DNA: TGTGCCAGCAGCTTAGGCCGCTCCGAGCAGTACTTC; CDR3: CASSLGRSEQYF
V: TRBV7-9; D: .; J: TRBJ1-2; size: .; DNA: TGTGCCAGCAGCACTAAGAACAGCTATGGCTACACCTTC; CDR3: CASSTKNSYGYTF
V: TRBV7-3; D: .; J: TRBJ1-1; size: few; DNA: TGTGCCAGCAGCTTAGTTTTAGGCACTGAAGCTTTCTTT; CDR3: CASSLVLGTEAFF
V: TRBV9; D: TRBD1; J: TRBJ1-4; size: .; DNA: TGTGCCAGCAGCGTACGGGACAGGGGGGGTGAAAAACTGTTTTTT; CDR3: CASSVRDRGGEKLFF
V: TRBV10-1; D: TRBD1; J: TRBJ1-2; size: .; DNA: TGCGCCAGCAGTGGTCGGAGGGGGCGCGGCTATGGCTACACCTTC; CDR3: CASSGRRGRGYGYTF
V: TRBV5-1; D: TRBD1; J: TRBJ2-5; size: .; DNA: TGCGCCAGCAGCCAGGACAGGGGGCGATGGGTAGGAACCCAGTACTTC; CDR3: CASSQDRGRWVGTQYF
V: TRBV5-1; D: .; J: TRBJ2-7; size: .; DNA: TGCGCCAGCAGATCCGCGACGGCGAGCTCCTACGAGCAGTACTTC; CDR3: CASRSATASSYEQYF
V: TRBV2; D: .; J: TRBJ2-5; size: .; DNA: TGTGCCAGCAGTGTGATTATCCAAGAGACCCAGTACTTC; CDR3: CASSVIIQETQYF
V: TRBV5-4; D: .; J: TRBJ2-1; size: .; DNA: TGTGCCAGCAGCTTGGCCCTGTACAATGAGCAGTTCTTC; CDR3: CASSLALYNEQFF
V: TRBV11-1; D: TRBD2; J: TRBJ2-2; size: .; DNA: TGTGCCAGCAGCTTAGTCCTCGCGGGAGCAGCCGGGGAGCTGTTTTTT; CDR3: CASSLVLAGAAGELFF
V: TRBV28; D: TRBD1; J: TRBJ1-5; size: .; DNA: TGTGCCAGCACCCTTCTTCAGGGGGCAAGCAATCAGCCCCAGCATTTT; CDR3: CASTLLQGASNQPQHF
V: TRBV10-3; D: .; J: TRBJ2-7; size: .; DNA: TGTGCCATCAGTGAGCGGGTCGGGTCCTACGAGCAGTACTTC; CDR3: CAISERVGSYEQYF
V: TRBV19; D: .; J: TRBJ2-4; size: .; DNA: TGTGCCAGTAGTACTCAGGAAAAAAACATTCAGTACTTC; CDR3: CASSTQEKNIQYF
V: TRBV7-9; D: TRBD1; J: TRBJ1-2; size: .; DNA: TGTGCCAGCAGCTTGGGACAGGGATGGGATGGCTACACCTTC; CDR3: CASSLGQGWDGYTF
V: TRBV27; D: .; J: TRBJ1-1; size: once; DNA: TGTGCCAGCAGTTTCGGAAGTAGTGGTAGGGCTTTCTTT; CDR3: CASSFGSSGRAFF
V: TRBV2; D: TRBD1; J: TRBJ1-3; size: .; DNA: TGTGCCAGCAGTTCAGGGGGCATAGCTGGAAACACCATATATTTT; CDR3: CASSSGGIAGNTIYF
V: TRBV19; D: .; J: TRBJ1-4; size: .; DNA: TGTGCCAGTACCCTAGGACTCAGGGGTGCTAATGAAAAACTGTTTTTT; CDR3: CASTLGLRGANEKLFF
V: TRBV5-1; D: TRBD1; J: TRBJ2-5; size: .; DNA: TGCGCCAGCAGCTCACCGGGACAGGCAGGAGAGACCCAGTACTTC; CDR3: CASSSPGQAGETQYF
V: TRBV7-2; D: .; J: TRBJ1-6; size: .; DNA: TGTGCCAGCAGCTTAGGGGCAGGCCGCCAATCACCCCTCCACTTT; CDR3: CASSLGAGRQSPLHF
V: TRBV4-2; D: .; J: TRBJ2-3; size: .; DNA: TGTGCCAGCAGCCGCGAGCGGTACACAGATACGCAGTATTTT; CDR3: CASSRERYTDTQYF
V: TRBV4-1; D: .; J: TRBJ2-5; size: .; DNA: TGCGCCAGCAGCCAATCTCTGGGGGCAGGGCGGGAGACCCAGTACTTC; CDR3: CASSQSLGAGRETQYF
V: TRBV7-2; D: TRBD2; J: TRBJ2-1; size: .; DNA: TGTGCCAGCAGCTTAGGGGGACTAGCGGGGAGTAATGAGCAGTTCTTC; CDR3: CASSLGGLAGSNEQFF
V: TRBV6-2/TRBV6-3; D: TRBD1; J: TRBJ2-7; size: .; DNA: TGTGCCAGCAGTTACTCAACAGGGGGCTCTAACGAGCAGTACTTC; CDR3: CASSYSTGGSNEQYF
V: TRBV7-9; D: .; J: TRBJ1-4; size: .; DNA: TGTGCCAGCAGCCGGACAGTAAAGAATGAAAAACTGTTTTTT; CDR3: CASSRTVKNEKLFF
V: TRBV29-1; D: TRBD2; J: TRBJ2-5; size: .; DNA: TGCAGCGTTGAAGATAGCGGGAGTGGAGAGACCCAGTACTTC; CDR3: CSVEDSGSGETQYF
V: TRBV4-1; D: .; J: TRBJ1-6; size: .; DNA: TGCGCCAGCAGCCAAGATAGGCATTCACCCCTCCACTTT; CDR3: CASSQDRHSPLHF
V: TRBV3-1/TRBV3-2; D: .; J: TRBJ1-6; size: .; DNA: TGTGCCAGCAGCCAAGGTGGGACGGAAGATAATTCACCCCTCCACTTT; CDR3: CASSQGGTEDNSPLHF
V: TRBV7-2; D: .; J: TRBJ2-7; size: .; DNA: TGTGCCAGCAGCCCGACCGGGACAACCTACGAGCAGTACTTC; CDR3: CASSPTGTTYEQYF
V: TRBV11-3; D: .; J: TRBJ2-3; size: .; DNA: TGTGCCAGCAGCCACGGACAGTTCTACACAGATACGCAGTATTTT; CDR3: CASSHGQFYTDTQYF
V: TRBV9; D: TRBD1; J: TRBJ2-5; size: .; DNA: TGTGCCAGCAGCCCCTACGGGGGACAGGGGCAAGAGACCCAGTACTTC; CDR3: CASSPYGGQGQETQYF
V: TRBV2; D: .; J: TRBJ2-5; size: .; DNA: TGTGCCAGCAGTCTCCACGTGCCAGGGTACCAAGAGACCCAGTACTTC; CDR3: CASSLHVPGYQETQYF
V: TRBV19; D: .; J: TRBJ2-1; size: .; DNA: TGTGCCAGTAGTATAGGATCCTGGGGGAATGAGCAGTTCTTC; CDR3: CASSIGSWGNEQFF
V: TRBV18; D: .; J: TRBJ1-4; size: .; DNA: TGTGCCAGCTCACCACGAGGTGGGCGTGAAAAACTGTTTTTT; CDR3: CASSPRGGREKLFF
V: TRBV6-5; D: .; J: TRBJ2-7; size: .; DNA: TGTGCCAGCAGTTACTCGGGGGCGGCGGGCGAGCAGTACTTC; CDR3: CASSYSGAAGEQYF
V: TRBV27; D: TRBD2; J: TRBJ2-2; size: .; DNA: TGTGCCAGCAGTCTCCCTACATCTAGCGGGAGGGCGGGCCCCGGGGAGCTGTTTTTT; CDR3: CASSLPTSSGRAGPGELFF
V: TRBV19; D: .; J: TRBJ1-1; size: .; DNA: TGTGCCAGTAATTGGCCAGGGACTGAAGCTTTCTTT; CDR3: CASNWPGTEAFF
V: TRBV7-2; D: .; J: TRBJ2-1; size: .; DNA: TGTGCCAGCAGCTCCAGTTCGAGTAGGAACAATGAGCAGTTCTTC; CDR3: CASSSSSSRNNEQFF
V: TRBV5-6; D: .; J: TRBJ2-7; size: .; DNA: TGTGCCAGCAGCTTGGCTGGGTTTTCCTACGAGCAGTACTTC; CDR3: CASSLAGFSYEQYF
V: TRBV7-2; D: .; J: TRBJ1-2; size: .; DNA: TGTGCCAGCAGCTCCCGGGACGGTCGTGGCTACACCTTC; CDR3: CASSSRDGRGYTF
V: TRBV5-1; D: TRBD1; J: TRBJ2-7; size: once; DNA: TGCGCCAGCAGCTGGGAAGGACAGGGCTACGAGCAGTACTTC; CDR3: CASSWEGQGYEQYF
V: TRBV10-3; D: .; J: TRBJ2-1; size: .; DNA: TGTGCCATCAGTGAAATGCTTGACTCCTACAATGAGCAGTTCTTC; CDR3: CAISEMLDSYNEQFF
V: TRBV7-8; D: TRBD2; J: TRBJ2-1; size: .; DNA: TGTGCCAGCAAAACCGACCCCACTAGCGGGAGAACTGAGCAGTTCTTC; CDR3: CASKTDPTSGRTEQFF
V: TRBV27; D: .; J: TRBJ2-3; size: .; DNA: TGTGCCAGCAGTTATGGTAATCCTTTGGGGGGCACAGATACGCAGTATTTT; CDR3: CASSYGNPLGGTDTQYF
V: TRBV13; D: .; J: TRBJ2-7; size: .; DNA: TGTGCCAGCAGCTTAGCTGGGACAGCGGGAGTTCCCCCCTACGAGCAGTACTTC; CDR3: CASSLAGTAGVPPYEQYF
V: TRBV12-3/TRBV12-4; D: TRBD1; J: TRBJ2-7; size: .; DNA: TGTGCCAGCAGTTTAGGGACAGGCTACGAGCAGTACTTC; CDR3: CASSLGTGYEQYF
V: TRBV28; D: .; J: TRBJ1-2; size: .; DNA: TGTGCCAGCAGTTTAAACCCGACTAACTATGGCTACACCTTC; CDR3: CASSLNPTNYGYTF
V: TRBV24-1; D: TRBD2; J: TRBJ2-1; size: .; DNA: TGTGCCACCAGTGATTTTGGGACTAGCGGGCAGCAGTTCTTC; CDR3: CATSDFGTSGQQFF